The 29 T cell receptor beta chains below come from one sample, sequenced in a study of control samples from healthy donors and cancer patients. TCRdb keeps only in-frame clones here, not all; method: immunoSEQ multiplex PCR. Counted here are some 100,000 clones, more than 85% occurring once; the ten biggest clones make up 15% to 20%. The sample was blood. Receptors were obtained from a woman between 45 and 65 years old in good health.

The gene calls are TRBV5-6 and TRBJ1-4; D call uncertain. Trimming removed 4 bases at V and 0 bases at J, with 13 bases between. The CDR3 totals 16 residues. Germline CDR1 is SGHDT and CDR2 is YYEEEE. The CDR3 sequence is CASSPGYGATNEKLFF. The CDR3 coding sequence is TGTGCCAGCAGCCCAGGTTACGGCGCAACTAATGAAAAACTGTTTTTT.

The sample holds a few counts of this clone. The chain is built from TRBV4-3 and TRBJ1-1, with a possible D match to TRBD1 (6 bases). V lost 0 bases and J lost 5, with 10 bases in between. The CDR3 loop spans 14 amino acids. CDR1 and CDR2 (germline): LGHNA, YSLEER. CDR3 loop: CASSQEGATTEAFF. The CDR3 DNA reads TGCGCCAGCAGCCAAGAGGGGGCCACAACTGAAGCTTTCTTT.

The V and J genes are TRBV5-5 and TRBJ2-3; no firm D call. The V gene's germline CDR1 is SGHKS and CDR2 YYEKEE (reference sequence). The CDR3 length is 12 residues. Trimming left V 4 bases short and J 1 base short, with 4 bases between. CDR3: CASSGGTDTQYF. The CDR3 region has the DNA TGTGCCAGCAGCGGGGGCACAGATACGCAGTATTTT.

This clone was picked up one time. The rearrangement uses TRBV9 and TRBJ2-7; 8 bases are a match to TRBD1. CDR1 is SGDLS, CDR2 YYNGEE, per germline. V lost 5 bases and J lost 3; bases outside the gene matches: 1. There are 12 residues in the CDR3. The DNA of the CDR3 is TGTGCCAGCAGTGGACAGGGCTACGAGCAGTACTTC. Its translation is CASSGQGYEQYF.

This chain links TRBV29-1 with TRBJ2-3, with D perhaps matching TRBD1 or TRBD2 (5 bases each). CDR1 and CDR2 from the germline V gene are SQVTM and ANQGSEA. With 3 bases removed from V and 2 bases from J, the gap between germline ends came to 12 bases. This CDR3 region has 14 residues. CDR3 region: CSVEGEGSTDTQYF. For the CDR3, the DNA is TGCAGCGTTGAGGGTGAGGGGTCCACAGATACGCAGTATTTT.

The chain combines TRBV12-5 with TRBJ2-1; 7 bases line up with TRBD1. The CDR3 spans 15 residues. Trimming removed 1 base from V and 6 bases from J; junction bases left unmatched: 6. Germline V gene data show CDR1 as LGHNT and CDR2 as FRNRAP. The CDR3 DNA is TGTGCTAGTGGTTTGGAAGGGGGCCTTTTCAATGAGCAGTTCTTC. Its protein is CASGLEGGLFNEQFF.

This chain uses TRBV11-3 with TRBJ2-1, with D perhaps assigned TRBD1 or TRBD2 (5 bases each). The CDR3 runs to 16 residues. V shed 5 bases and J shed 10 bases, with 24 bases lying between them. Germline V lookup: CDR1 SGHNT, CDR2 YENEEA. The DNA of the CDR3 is TGTGCCAGCAGCCCCGGGACGACCGGGGTAACGGTCGAGCAGTTCTTC. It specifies CASSPGTTGVTVEQFF.

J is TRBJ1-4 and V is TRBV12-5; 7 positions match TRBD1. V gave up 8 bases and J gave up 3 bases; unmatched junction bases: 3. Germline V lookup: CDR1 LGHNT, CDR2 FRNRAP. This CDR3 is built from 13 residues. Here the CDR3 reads CASQGQPNEKLFF. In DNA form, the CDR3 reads TGTGCTAGTCAGGGACAGCCTAATGAAAAACTGTTTTTT. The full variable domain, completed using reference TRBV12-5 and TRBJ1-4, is DARVTQTPRHKVTEMGQEVTMRCQPILGHNTVFWYRQTMMQGLELLAYFRNRAPLDDSGMPKDRFSAEMPDATLATLKIQPSEPRDSAVYFCASQGQPNEKLFFGSGTQLSVL.

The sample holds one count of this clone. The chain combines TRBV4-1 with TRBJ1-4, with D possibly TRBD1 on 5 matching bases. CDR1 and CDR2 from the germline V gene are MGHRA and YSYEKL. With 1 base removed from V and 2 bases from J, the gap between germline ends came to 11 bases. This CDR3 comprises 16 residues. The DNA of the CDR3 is TGCGCCAGCAGCCAAGTAACAGGACGGACTAATGAAAAACTGTTTTTT. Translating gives CASSQVTGRTNEKLFF.

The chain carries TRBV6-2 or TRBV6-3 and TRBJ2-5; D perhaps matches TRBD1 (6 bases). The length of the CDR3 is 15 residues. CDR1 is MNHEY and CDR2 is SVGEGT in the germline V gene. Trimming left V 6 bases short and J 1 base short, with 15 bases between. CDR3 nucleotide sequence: TGTGCCAGCAGCAAGGACAGAGGGGGCCAAGAGACCCAGTACTTC. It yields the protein CASSKDRGGQETQYF.

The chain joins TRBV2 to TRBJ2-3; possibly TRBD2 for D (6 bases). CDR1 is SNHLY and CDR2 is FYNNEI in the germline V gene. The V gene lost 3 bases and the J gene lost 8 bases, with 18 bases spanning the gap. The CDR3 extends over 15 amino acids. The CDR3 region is CASSDVGLLVATQYF. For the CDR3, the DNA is TGTGCCAGCAGTGATGTAGGACTACTTGTCGCTACGCAGTATTTT.

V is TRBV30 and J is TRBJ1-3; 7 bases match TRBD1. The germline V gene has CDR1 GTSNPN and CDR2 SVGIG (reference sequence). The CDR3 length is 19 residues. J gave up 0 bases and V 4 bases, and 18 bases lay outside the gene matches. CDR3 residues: CAWNSRQGTVLSSGNTIYF. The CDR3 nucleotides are TGTGCCTGGAATAGTCGTCAGGGGACAGTTTTATCCTCTGGAAACACCATATATTTT.

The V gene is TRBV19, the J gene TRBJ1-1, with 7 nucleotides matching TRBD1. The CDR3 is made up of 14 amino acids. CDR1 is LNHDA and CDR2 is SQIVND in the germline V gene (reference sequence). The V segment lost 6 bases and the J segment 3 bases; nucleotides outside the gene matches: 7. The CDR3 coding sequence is TGTGCCAGTAGCACGACAGGGAGGGACACTGAAGCTTTCTTT. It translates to CASSTTGRDTEAFF. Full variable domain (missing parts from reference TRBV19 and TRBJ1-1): DGGITQSPKYLFRKEGQNVTLSCEQNLNHDAMYWYRQDPGQGLRLIYYSQIVNDFQKGDIAEGYSVSREKKESFPLTVTSAQKNPTAFYLCASSTTGRDTEAFFGQGTRLTVV.

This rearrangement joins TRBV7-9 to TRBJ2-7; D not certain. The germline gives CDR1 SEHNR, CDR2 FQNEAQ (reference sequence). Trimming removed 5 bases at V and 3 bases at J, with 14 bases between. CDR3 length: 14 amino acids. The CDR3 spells CASSPEGGFYEQYF. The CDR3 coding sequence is TGTGCCAGCAGCCCCGAAGGCGGATTCTACGAGCAGTACTTC.

The CDR3 spells CASSPPGRNEQFF. CDR3 in DNA: TGTGCCAGCAGCCCCCCAGGGCGTAATGAGCAGTTCTTC. This chain joins TRBV12-3 or TRBV12-4 and TRBJ2-1, with D perhaps TRBD1 (5 bases). The CDR3 length is 13 residues. V was pared by 6 bases and J by 7 bases, with 13 bases between.

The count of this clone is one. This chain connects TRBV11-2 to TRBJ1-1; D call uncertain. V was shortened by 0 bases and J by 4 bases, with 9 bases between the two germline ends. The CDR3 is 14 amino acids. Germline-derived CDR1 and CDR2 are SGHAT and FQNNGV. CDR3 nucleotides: TGTGCCAGCAGCTTAGATGAATTCGTCACTGAAGCTTTCTTT. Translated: CASSLDEFVTEAFF.

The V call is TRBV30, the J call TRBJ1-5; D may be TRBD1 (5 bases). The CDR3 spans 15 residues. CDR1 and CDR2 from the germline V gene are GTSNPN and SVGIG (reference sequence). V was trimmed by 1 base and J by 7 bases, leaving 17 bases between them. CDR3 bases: TGTGCCTGGAGTGGGGACGGACTTATAGAACAGCCCCAGCATTTT. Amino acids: CAWSGDGLIEQPQHF.

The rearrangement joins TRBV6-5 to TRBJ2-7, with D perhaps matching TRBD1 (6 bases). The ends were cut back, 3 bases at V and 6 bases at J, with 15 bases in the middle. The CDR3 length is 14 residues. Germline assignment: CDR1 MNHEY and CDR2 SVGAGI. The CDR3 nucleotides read TGTGCCAGCAGTTATGCCGTTGGGGGCAGCGAGCAGTACTTC. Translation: CASSYAVGGSEQYF.

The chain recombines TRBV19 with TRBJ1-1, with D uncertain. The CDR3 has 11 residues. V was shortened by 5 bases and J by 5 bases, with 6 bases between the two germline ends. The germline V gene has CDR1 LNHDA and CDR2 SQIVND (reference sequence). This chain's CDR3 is CASSSGTEAFF. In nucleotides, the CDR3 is TGTGCCAGTAGTTCTGGAACTGAAGCTTTCTTT.

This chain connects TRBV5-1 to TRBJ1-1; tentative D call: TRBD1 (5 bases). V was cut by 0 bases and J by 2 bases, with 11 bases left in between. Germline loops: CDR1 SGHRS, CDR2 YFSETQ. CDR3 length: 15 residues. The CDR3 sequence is CASSLARGPNTEAFF. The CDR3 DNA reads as TGCGCCAGCAGCTTGGCCCGGGGACCTAACACTGAAGCTTTCTTT.

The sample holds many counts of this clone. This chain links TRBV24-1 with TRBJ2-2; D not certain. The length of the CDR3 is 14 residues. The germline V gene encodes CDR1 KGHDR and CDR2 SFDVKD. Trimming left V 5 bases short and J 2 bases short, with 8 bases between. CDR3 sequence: CATSGHLNTGELFF. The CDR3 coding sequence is TGTGCCACCAGTGGCCATCTAAACACCGGGGAGCTGTTTTTT.

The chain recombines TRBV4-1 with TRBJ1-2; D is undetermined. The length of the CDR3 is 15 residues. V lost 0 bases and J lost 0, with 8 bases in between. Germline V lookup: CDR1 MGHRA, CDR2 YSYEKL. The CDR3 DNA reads TGCGCCAGCAGCCAAGAGGATCTGGCTAACTATGGCTACACCTTC. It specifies CASSQEDLANYGYTF.

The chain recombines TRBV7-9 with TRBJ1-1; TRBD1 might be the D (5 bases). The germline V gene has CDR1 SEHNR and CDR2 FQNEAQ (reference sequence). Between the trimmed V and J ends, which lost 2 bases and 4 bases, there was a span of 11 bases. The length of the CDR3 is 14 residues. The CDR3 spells CASSLRGVVTEAFF. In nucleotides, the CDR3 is TGTGCCAGCAGCTTAAGAGGGGTGGTCACTGAAGCTTTCTTT.

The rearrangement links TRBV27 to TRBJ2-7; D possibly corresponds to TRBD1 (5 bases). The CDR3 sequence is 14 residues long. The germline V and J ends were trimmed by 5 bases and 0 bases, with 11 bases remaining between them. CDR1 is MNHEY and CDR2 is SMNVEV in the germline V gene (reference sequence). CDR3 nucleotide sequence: TGTGCCAGCAGTCCCAGGGTCCTCTCCTACGAGCAGTACTTC. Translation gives CASSPRVLSYEQYF.

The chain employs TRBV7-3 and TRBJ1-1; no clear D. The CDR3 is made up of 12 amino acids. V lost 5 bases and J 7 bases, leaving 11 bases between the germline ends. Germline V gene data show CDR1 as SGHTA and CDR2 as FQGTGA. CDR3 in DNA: TGTGCCAGCAGCCTGGGGAGCGGTGAAGCTTTCTTT. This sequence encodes CASSLGSGEAFF.

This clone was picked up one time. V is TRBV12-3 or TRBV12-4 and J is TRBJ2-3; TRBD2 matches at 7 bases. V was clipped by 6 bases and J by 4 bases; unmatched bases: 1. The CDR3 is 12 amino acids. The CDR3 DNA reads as TGTGCCAGCAGGGGGGGGGCAGATACGCAGTATTTT. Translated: CASRGGADTQYF.

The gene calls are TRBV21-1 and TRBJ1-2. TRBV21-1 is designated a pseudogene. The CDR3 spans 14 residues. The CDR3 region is CASSKDASNYGYTF. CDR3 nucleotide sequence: TGTGCCAGCAGCAAGGACGCATCTAACTATGGCTACACCTTC.

This chain's CDR3 is CASSYTSSNYGYTF. The CDR3, as DNA: TGTGCCAGCAGTTACACGAGCTCCAACTATGGCTACACCTTC. This chain links TRBV6-6 with TRBJ1-2, with D hard to call. Germline V gives CDR1 MNHNY, CDR2 SVGAGI (reference sequence). Deletions cut 2 bases from V and 2 bases from J, with 9 bases between. CDR3 length: 14 amino acids.

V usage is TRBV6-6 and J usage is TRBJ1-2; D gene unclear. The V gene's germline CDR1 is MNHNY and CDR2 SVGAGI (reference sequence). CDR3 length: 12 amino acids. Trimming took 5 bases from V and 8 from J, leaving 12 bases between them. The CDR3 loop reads CASSPDIRGYTF. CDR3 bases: TGTGCCAGCAGTCCTGATATCCGCGGCTACACCTTC.